The entry below describes one T cell receptor (beta chain). This clone has more than one count but fewer than ten. Its antigen is currently not known. There are no base qualities to consult, and no much larger clone falls within one base. The cohort consisted of some 670 healthy bone marrow donors. All cohort members were sampled while nominally healthy, although unrecorded immune exposures were likely present. The donor tested CMV seropositive, placing the donor among the 250 to 350 seropositive members of the cohort. Each donor provided a peripheral blood sample, and peripheral blood mononuclear cells were used for TCR beta sequencing. Genomic DNA extraction from the blood cell samples was performed with the Qiagen DNeasy Blood Extraction Kit. The data derive from a study of cytomegalovirus exposure and HLA in healthy donors (dated by TCRdb to about 2017). Study-wide context: An earlier analysis of several hundred of the donors reported roughly 270 Gb of sequence data and 120 million or so unique TCR beta sequences from about 180 million T cells. The later analysis used no new phenotypic data to find candidate immune exposures, relying instead on TCR beta sequences and their occurrence across donors. The genetic ancestry cluster associated with self-reported Caucasian donors included 81% of the approximately 400 genotyped donors. A handful of DR-DQ haplotypes were handled as single units for association and clustering because linkage in the cohort was strong. About 280 gigabases of sequencing data and around 85 million unique TCR sequences made up an early release that covered about 640 HLA-typed donors. Among some 400 genotyped donors of the cohort, an average of about 240,000 unique TCR beta nucleotide sequences was sequenced per donor, of which roughly 17% were non-productive. A later genetic analysis took genome-wide SNP genotypes for about 65% of the 666 donors and used that subset as a discovery cohort. The study aimed to test whether cataloging public T cell receptors could reveal signatures of past pathogen exposure. Alongside the repertoire data, information on donor age, sex, ethnicity and CMV serostatus was compiled. The study profiled the T cell repertoires of under 850 subjects by immunosequencing and related them to cytomegalovirus serostatus. Besides the first cohort of more than 650 subjects, a separate validation cohort made up of roughly 130 different subjects was used. HLA typing included class I and class II loci at four-digit resolution. A later analysis re-analyzed previously published TCR beta repertoires from 650 to 800 donors and added high-resolution HLA genotyping to study TCR occurrence patterns. To decide whether each TCR beta V gene segment behaved as functional or pseudogenic, an earlier analysis of 587 of the donors relied on high-throughput TCR beta sequencing. Every discovery cohort repertoire had been produced on one sequencing platform. Typing coverage differed by locus: A, B, C, DRB1 and DQB1 were typed in about 620-630 donors, DQA1 in about 510, DPA1 in some 610, and DPB1 in 450 to 490. To predict cytomegalovirus infection status, the study combined high-throughput TCR immunosequencing, statistical association of individual TCRs with disease status, and machine learning.

Libraries were constructed by the immunoSEQ multiplex PCR assay. A mixture of 60 forward primers for TCR Vbeta segments and 13 reverse primers for TCR Jbeta segments was used in the multiplex PCR. The CDR3 region of rearranged TCR beta genes was amplified from genomic DNA with a multiplex PCR assay. The Illumina HiSeq System was used to sequence the amplified TCR beta libraries as 87-base-pair reads. On the study's bioinformatics: In a later analysis, tens of millions of unique TCR beta chains were counted across the approximately 620 repertoires, and roughly 10 million of these chains were shared by at least two donors. Raw reads were error-corrected and collapsed into unique sequences by a nearest-neighbor algorithm in which closely related sequences were merged to remove PCR and sequencing errors. To assign V, D and J gene segments, CDR3 sequences were aligned to IMGT reference sequences. For a sequence to be retained, a match of at least six nucleotides to both a V gene segment and a J gene segment was required. Rearrangements were classified as productive when the CDR3 lacked stop codons and remained in frame with V and J, and all other rearrangements were classified as non-productive. CDR3 was defined according to IMGT convention as the region running from the second conserved V-encoded cysteine to the conserved J-encoded phenylalanine. The earlier analysis of a few hundred of the donors excluded any sequence lacking an unambiguous match to a single V gene segment. In an earlier analysis of 587 of the donors, V segments were called functional above 56.7% productive rearrangements and were called segregating when the between-donor standard deviation exceeded 5%. A statistical classification framework was built to diagnose cytomegalovirus status from the catalog of TCR beta chain sequences. A later analysis assigned V and J genes by comparing TCR nucleotide sequences with IMGT/GENE-DB human TR gene sequences. The TCRdist pipeline was used in a later analysis to assign CDR3 sequences and most-parsimonious VDJ recombination scenarios. A later analysis defined each TCR beta chain by its CDR3 amino acid sequence plus V-gene family, and excluded reads lacking a unique V-gene family. In a later analysis, 550 to 650 highly shared, low-generation-probability nucleotide sequences were removed to address suspected cross-contamination and a sequencing artifact. In a later analysis, a clonal expansion index was calculated for each public chain from normalized within-repertoire ranks of inferred template counts. In a later analysis, generation probabilities were computed using a VDJ recombination model fitted to out-of-frame rearrangements, and the results were checked against IGoR. In a later analysis, TCR-TCR, TCR-HLA and TCR-CMV co-occurrence was scored with hypergeometric tests, and a repertoire-size bias correction was applied to TCR pairs. To estimate false discovery rates, a later analysis permuted the HLA or CMV assignments 20 times. In a later analysis, co-occurring TCRs were grouped using DBSCAN, and TCRdist sequence similarity was added for clustering within HLA-allele-positive subsets. For co-occurrence clustering, repertoires with fewer than 30,000 or more than 120,000 public chains were excluded, along with four to six repertoires with anomalous nucleotide sharing. The immuneACCESS repertoire file appears here via TCRdb, limited to in-frame rearrangements. These files lack a portion of the clones; in checked studies, under half of the deficit traces to unresolved V genes, and the cause of the others is not known. V, J and clone size are those of that table, while D and trimming were read from the DNA. This sample is represented by 100,000 to 150,000 clones; roughly 74% of them were singletons. The ten largest clones represent 4.2% of the sample.

What the work shows at the level of the full study, not this receptor alone: In a later analysis, over 15,000 TCR beta sequences were associated with specific HLA alleles at a false discovery rate of 0.05. This cohort had only TCR beta chains sequenced, and the lack of alpha or paired-chain data limited which features could be detected. Because some donors lacked HLA typing at each locus, the association tests relied only on the typed subset. Some IMGT-functional V segments, including TRBV6-2 and TRBV6-3, could not be told apart with the 87-base-pair reads, so those segments were excluded. A later analysis found that HLA-associated TCR beta chains were more clonally expanded and had lower generation probabilities than equally common non-associated chains. In the study, roughly 160 TCR beta chains were listed as associated with cytomegalovirus. For the cohort, immune exposure information was limited to CMV serostatus. Sequencing depth was assumed to be roughly uniform across donors in the presence/absence analyses, though that assumption may not hold. When HLA alleles, especially DR and DQ, strongly co-occurred, TCR associations were difficult to assign to individual alleles. V-gene and J-gene trimming of TCR beta chains was associated with a missense DCLRE1C variant in a later genetic analysis, and the association was replicated in an independent cohort. Linkage disequilibrium might explain the correlated functional status among segregating V segments, but an unknown experimental factor could not be ruled out. In a later analysis, several top co-occurrence clusters were reported to appear linked to parvovirus B19, influenza, CMV and Epstein-Barr virus. According to a later analysis, TCR association rates differed among HLA loci, with DRB1 alleles showing the most associated TCRs and HLA-C alleles showing the fewest. A later analysis found that most CMV-associated TCR beta chains appeared HLA-restricted, with HLA associations seemingly driven largely by CMV exposure. The classifier was reported to diagnose cytomegalovirus status with high specificity and sensitivity in both the original cohort and the validation cohort. Because counts were too low, roughly 16 rarely observed V segments, including chromosome 9 orphons, were excluded from the earlier analysis of under 650 of the donors. The authors suggested that the approach could potentially be generalized to other disease states and immunological phenotypes. In vitro tests confirmed that a few of the cytomegalovirus-associated TCR beta chains recognize cytomegalovirus antigens. A further reported finding was that TCR beta sequences accurately predicted the HLA-A and HLA-B alleles for most subjects in the first cohort. Most TCR sequences were seen in very few donors, while some public TCRs were found in many individuals. In an earlier analysis of some 540 of the donors, most TCR beta V segments appeared in productive rearrangements about 87% or about 30% of the time, broadly matching IMGT annotations. A cluster of highly shared sequence variants was judged likely to be a technical artifact of the sequencing pipeline. A later genetic analysis reported fewer N-insertions in productive TCRs among donors in an Asian-associated ancestry cluster than the roughly 640-donor mean.

The junction shows trimming of 5 bases on V and 0 bases on J, and the gene matches do not reach 6 bases of it. The CDR3, from cysteine to phenylalanine, totals 17 residues. Of all the DNA, just the CDR3 is kept, 51 bases in frame from base 1. The germline V gene provides CDR1 SGHTA and CDR2 FQGNSA. The specimen was PBMCs. This clonotype was obtained from a woman aged 50 to 60 in good health and CMV-seropositive. The V and J segments used are TRBV7-2 and TRBJ2-7, with TRBD2 identical over 14 junction bases. The CDR3 sequence is CASSPGTSGGPSYEQYF. The DNA reads TGTGCCAGCAGCCCCGGGACTAGCGGGGGTCCCTCCTACGAGCAGTACTTC.